This is a list of T cell receptor beta chains from one sample in a study of Ad26.COV2.S vaccination and SARS-CoV-2 variants. Libraries were prepared by immunoSEQ multiplex PCR; TCRdb keeps only in-frame clonotypes and omits some of them. Of about 400,000 clones in the sample, approximately 83% were seen once. The specimen was peripheral blood, collected in a trial of Ad26.COV2.S vaccine versus placebo. The receptors originated from a person aged 18-60 years who received the Ad26.COV2.S COVID-19 vaccine or a placebo. Each CDR3 is given with its conserved first and last residue. Each record gives: V gene, J gene, clone size, D gene, CDR3 protein, CDR3 DNA. The D gene is left open where the match is weak. Size is omitted from some rows. Given values are once, few, many or a class for expanded clones.

V gene: TRBV3-1/TRBV3-2
J gene: TRBJ2-3
clone size: .
D gene: .
CDR3 protein: CASSQEVWSWSVTDTQYF
CDR3 DNA: TGTGCCAGCAGCCAAGAGGTCTGGTCCTGGTCTGTCACAGATACGCAGTATTTT

V gene: TRBV12-5
J gene: TRBJ1-1
clone size: .
D gene: .
CDR3 protein: CASGLVSGTEAFF
CDR3 DNA: TGTGCTAGTGGTTTGGTGAGCGGCACTGAAGCTTTCTTT

V gene: TRBV9
J gene: TRBJ1-1
clone size: .
D gene: .
CDR3 protein: CASSVDGGSTEAFF
CDR3 DNA: TGTGCCAGCAGCGTAGATGGGGGAAGCACTGAAGCTTTCTTT

V gene: TRBV7-9
J gene: TRBJ1-1
clone size: once
D gene: .
CDR3 protein: CASSLNRIDTEAFF
CDR3 DNA: TGTGCCAGCAGCTTAAACAGGATCGACACTGAAGCTTTCTTT

V gene: TRBV12-5
J gene: TRBJ2-7
clone size: .
D gene: .
CDR3 protein: CASGLVRRGGYEQYF
CDR3 DNA: TGTGCTAGTGGACTCGTGCGGAGGGGTGGGTACGAGCAGTACTTC

V gene: TRBV7-2
J gene: TRBJ2-3
clone size: .
D gene: TRBD2
CDR3 protein: CASSSNAGGFPDTQYF
CDR3 DNA: TGTGCCAGCAGCTCGAACGCGGGGGGCTTCCCTGATACGCAGTATTTT

V gene: TRBV5-4
J gene: TRBJ1-3
clone size: .
D gene: .
CDR3 protein: CASSLVSQNTIYF
CDR3 DNA: TGTGCCAGCAGCTTGGTCAGTCAAAACACCATATATTTT

V gene: TRBV7-3
J gene: TRBJ1-1
clone size: .
D gene: .
CDR3 protein: CASSLLTVMNTEAFF
CDR3 DNA: TGTGCCAGCAGCTTATTGACAGTCATGAACACTGAAGCTTTCTTT

V gene: TRBV11-3
J gene: TRBJ1-1
clone size: .
D gene: .
CDR3 protein: CASSLGVRRIVNTEAFF
CDR3 DNA: TGTGCCAGCAGCTTAGGGGTTCGGCGTATAGTGAACACTGAAGCTTTCTTT

V gene: TRBV5-4
J gene: TRBJ2-5
clone size: .
D gene: TRBD2
CDR3 protein: CASRDPGLEGQETQYF
CDR3 DNA: TGTGCCAGCAGAGACCCGGGACTAGAGGGCCAAGAGACCCAGTACTTC

V gene: TRBV18
J gene: TRBJ1-5
clone size: .
D gene: .
CDR3 protein: CASSPLPVNQPQHF
CDR3 DNA: TGTGCCAGCTCACCACTTCCAGTAAATCAGCCCCAGCATTTT

V gene: TRBV29-1
J gene: TRBJ1-2
clone size: .
D gene: .
CDR3 protein: CSVTEGDYGYTF
CDR3 DNA: TGCAGCGTTACGGAGGGGGACTATGGCTACACCTTC

V gene: TRBV5-1
J gene: TRBJ2-7
clone size: few
D gene: TRBD2
CDR3 protein: CASSLQGTSGIHEQYF
CDR3 DNA: TGCGCCAGCAGCTTGCAGGGGACTAGCGGGATCCACGAGCAGTACTTC

V gene: TRBV4-1
J gene: TRBJ1-6
clone size: few
D gene: TRBD1
CDR3 protein: CASSQGGRGPSGTPLHF
CDR3 DNA: TGCGCCAGCAGCCAAGGAGGGAGGGGGCCTTCTGGGACACCCCTCCACTTT

V gene: TRBV7-2
J gene: TRBJ1-2
clone size: .
D gene: TRBD1
CDR3 protein: CASSLALTGWGGYTF
CDR3 DNA: TGTGCCAGCAGCTTAGCCCTGACAGGGTGGGGTGGCTACACCTTC

V gene: TRBV19
J gene: TRBJ2-6
clone size: .
D gene: .
CDR3 protein: CASSIRGVGANVLTF
CDR3 DNA: TGTGCCAGTAGTATTCGTGGGGTTGGGGCCAACGTCCTGACTTTC